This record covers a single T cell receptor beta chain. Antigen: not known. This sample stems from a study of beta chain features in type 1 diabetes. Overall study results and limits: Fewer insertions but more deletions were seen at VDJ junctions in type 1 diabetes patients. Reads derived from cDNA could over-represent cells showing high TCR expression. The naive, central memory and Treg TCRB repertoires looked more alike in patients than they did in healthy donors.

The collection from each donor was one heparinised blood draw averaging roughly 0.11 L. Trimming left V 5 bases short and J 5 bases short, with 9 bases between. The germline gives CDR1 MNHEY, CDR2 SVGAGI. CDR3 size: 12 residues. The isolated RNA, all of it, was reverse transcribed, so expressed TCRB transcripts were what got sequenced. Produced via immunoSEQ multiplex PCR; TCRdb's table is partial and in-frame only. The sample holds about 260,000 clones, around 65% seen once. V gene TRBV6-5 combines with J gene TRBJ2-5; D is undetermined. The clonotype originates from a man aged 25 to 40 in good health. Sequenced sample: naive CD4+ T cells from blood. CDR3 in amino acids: CASSRSRETQYF. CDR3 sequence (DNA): TGTGCCAGCAGTCGAAGTCGGGAGACCCAGTACTTC.